The 11 T cell receptor beta chains below all came from one sample that was sequenced in a study of neoadjuvant nivolumab and ipilimumab in lung cancer. Libraries were prepared by immunoSEQ multiplex PCR; TCRdb keeps only in-frame clonotypes and omits some of them. The data show about 30,000 clones, approximately 92% seen once. The input for sequencing was peripheral blood, taken after neoadjuvant nivolumab, alone or with ipilimumab, at or shortly before surgery. The receptors were sampled from an adult with non-small cell lung cancer.

This chain connects TRBV13 to TRBJ2-5; TRBD1 is a possible D gene (6 bases). V gave up 5 bases and J gave up 3 bases, with 13 bases separating them. From germline, CDR1 is PRHDT and CDR2 FYEKMQ (reference sequence). The CDR3 loop spans 14 amino acids. CDR3 sequence: CASSGDRRKETQYF. The DNA of the CDR3 is TGTGCCAGCAGCGGCGACAGGCGTAAAGAGACCCAGTACTTC.

The rearrangement uses TRBV28 and TRBJ2-7; D is possibly TRBD2 (5 bases). Germline lookup yields CDR1 MDHEN and CDR2 SYDVKM. CDR3 size: 13 residues. Between the trimmed V and J ends, which lost 6 bases and 3 bases, there was a span of 12 bases. Written as DNA, the CDR3 is TGTGCCAGCAGGTCAGCGGCGATCTACGAGCAGTACTTC. Encoded protein: CASRSAAIYEQYF.

The chain uses TRBV5-1 and TRBJ1-1; D call uncertain. Trimming took off 0 bases at V and 0 bases at J, with 12 bases between the two ends. Germline V lookup: CDR1 SGHRS, CDR2 YFSETQ. CDR3 length: 16 amino acids. CDR3: CASSLEGRIMNTEAFF. CDR3 sequence (DNA): TGCGCCAGCAGCTTGGAGGGCAGGATCATGAACACTGAAGCTTTCTTT.

The chain employs TRBV18 and TRBJ2-5; D may be TRBD1 (5 bases). The CDR3 length is 13 residues. Germline V gene sequence: CDR1 KGHSH, CDR2 LQKENI. Trimming took 3 bases from V and 7 from J, leaving 12 bases between them. CDR3 nucleotide sequence: TGTGCCAGCTCACCGGACACCTCGGGGACCCAGTACTTC. Translation: CASSPDTSGTQYF.

The rearrangement links TRBV15 to TRBJ1-1; no definite D call. The CDR3 sequence is 13 residues long. CDR1 is LNHNV, CDR2 YYDKDF, per germline (reference sequence). Trimming removed 11 bases at V and 3 bases at J, with 16 bases between. CDR3 in DNA: TGTGCCCAGCGGCGGGGTGAGGACACTGAAGCTTTCTTT. Translation: CAQRRGEDTEAFF.

The V gene is TRBV2, the J gene TRBJ2-7; 7 nucleotides match TRBD2. CDR3 length equals 13 residues. The germline CDR1 and CDR2 sequences are SNHLY and FYNNEI. V gave up 2 bases and J gave up 7 bases; unmatched junction bases: 5. The CDR3 loop is CASSESGAGEQYF. The CDR3 nucleotides are TGTGCCAGCAGTGAATCTGGAGCGGGGGAGCAGTACTTC. The variable domain in full, completed from reference TRBV2 and TRBJ2-7, reads EPEVTQTPSHQVTQMGQEVILRCVPISNHLYFYWYRQILGQKVEFLVSFYNNEISEKSEIFDDQFSVERPDGSNFTLKIRSTKLEDSAMYFCASSESGAGEQYFGPGTRLTVT.

The rearrangement links TRBV5-4 to TRBJ2-2, with D maybe TRBD1 (5 bases). This CDR3 is built from 15 residues. CDR1 is SGHNT and CDR2 is YYREEE in the germline V gene (reference sequence). Trimming shortened V by 5 bases and J by 0 bases, and 11 bases separated the two germline ends. CDR3 DNA sequence: TGTGCCAGCAGTCTGGCAGGGACGAACACCGGGGAGCTGTTTTTT. Its protein is CASSLAGTNTGELFF. The variable domain in full, completed from reference TRBV5-4 and TRBJ2-2, reads ETGVTQSPTHLIKTRGQQVTLRCSSQSGHNTVSWYQQALGQGPQFIFQYYREEENGRGNFPPRFSGLQFPNYSSELNVNALELDDSALYLCASSLAGTNTGELFFGEGSRLTVL.

The rearrangement uses TRBV6-1 and TRBJ2-6; D remains unclear. Germline assignment: CDR1 MNHNS and CDR2 SASEGT. Trimming left V 10 bases short and J 1 base short, with 5 bases between. There are 12 residues in the CDR3. The CDR3 DNA reads as TGTGCCACCGGATCTGGGGCCAACGTCCTGACTTTC. Amino acids: CATGSGANVLTF.

The V and J genes are TRBV9 and TRBJ1-1; no definite D call. The CDR3 loop spans 15 amino acids. The ends were cut back, 4 bases at V and 3 bases at J, with 16 bases in the middle. Germline V CDR1 and CDR2: SGDLS, YYNGEE. DNA of the CDR3: TGTGCCAGCAGCCCCTCCTCCGGGCCCTACACTGAAGCTTTCTTT. The encoded protein is CASSPSSGPYTEAFF.

This chain links TRBV28 with TRBJ2-7; 10 bases are shared with TRBD1. The CDR3 length is 18 residues. CDR1 is MDHEN, CDR2 SYDVKM, per germline. Germline trimming cut 5 bases from V and 2 bases from J; bases unmatched to any gene: 15. CDR3 loop: CASSTIGSGTGVTYEQYF. In DNA, the CDR3 is TGTGCCAGCAGTACGATTGGGTCCGGGACAGGGGTAACCTACGAGCAGTACTTC.

This clone occurred once. This chain uses TRBV28 with TRBJ1-5; 9 nucleotides agree with TRBD1. With 5 bases clipped from V and 2 bases from J, the junction kept 10 bases outside the gene matches. Germline CDR1 reads MDHEN; CDR2 reads SYDVKM. CDR3 length equals 17 residues. This CDR3 reads CASSAGTGFRGNQPQHF. CDR3 bases: TGTGCCAGCAGTGCCGGGACAGGGTTTAGGGGCAATCAGCCCCAGCATTTT.